Following are 19 T cell receptor beta chains from one sample sequenced in a study of early T cells in non-severe SARS-CoV-2 infection. TCRdb re-analysed the 5' RACE reads in MiXCR, keeping a single row per CDR3 protein. The sample yields about 26,000 distinct CDR3 sequences, around 4.5% seen once. Specimen: whole blood. Receptors originate from an adult who was a healthcare worker with PCR-confirmed SARS-CoV-2 infection or an uninfected control (not recorded which).

V and J are TRBV6-5 and TRBJ1-6; 8 positions match TRBD1. The CDR3 is made up of 13 amino acids. With 10 bases clipped from V and 9 bases from J, the junction kept 8 bases outside the gene matches. Germline CDR1 is MNHEY and CDR2 is SVGAGI. This CDR3 reads CATRSDRVSPLHF. In DNA, the CDR3 is TGTGCCACCCGATCGGACAGGGTTTCACCCCTCCACTTT.

This clonotype was counted many times. V and J are TRBV11-2 and TRBJ2-3; TRBD2 matches at 10 bases. V lost 0 bases to trimming and J lost 2 bases; unmatched junction nucleotides: 2. This CDR3 is built from 16 residues. Germline CDR1 reads SGHAT; CDR2 reads FQNNGV. CDR3: CASSLELAGNTDTQYF. DNA of the CDR3: TGTGCCAGCAGCTTAGAACTAGCGGGGAACACAGATACGCAGTATTTT.

With respect to this clonotype: This could be a read error, since a much larger clone is one nucleotide away. The J gene is TRBJ2-4, the V gene TRBV10-3; D is perhaps TRBD1 (6 bases). The CDR3 is 14 amino acids. Germline values: CDR1 ENHRY, CDR2 SYGVKD. The germline V and J ends were trimmed by 7 bases and 9 bases, with 19 bases remaining between them. CDR3 nucleotide sequence: TGTGCCATCAAGGGGGAACAGCTTAGTGTCATTCAGTACTTC. This encodes CAIKGEQLSVIQYF.

V is TRBV6-1 and J is TRBJ1-2; 9 positions agree with TRBD1. Germline CDR1 MNHNS, CDR2 SASEGT. V trimming: 3 bases; J trimming: 2 bases; junction bases outside the gene matches: 4. This CDR3 is 15 amino acids long. CDR3 DNA: TGTGCCAGCAGTGAGAGGACAGGGGCAAACTATGGCTACACCTTC. It yields the protein CASSERTGANYGYTF.

This clonotype was seen repeatedly, ten times or more. J is TRBJ1-5 and V is TRBV19, with unresolved D. Germline values: CDR1 LNHDA, CDR2 SQIVND (reference sequence). The V end lost 0 bases, the J end lost 7 bases, and 19 bases lay between the germline ends. The CDR3 covers 17 residues. CDR3 amino acids: CASSIDGLGRLGQPQHF. CDR3 nucleotide sequence: TGTGCCAGTAGTATAGATGGGTTGGGCAGATTGGGACAGCCCCAGCATTTT.

This clonotype was seen a few times. This chain connects TRBV6-2 or TRBV6-3 to TRBJ2-7; 11 bases match TRBD2. V lost 5 bases and J lost 2; bases outside the gene matches: 5. This CDR3 comprises 15 residues. CDR1 and CDR2 (germline): MNHEY, SVGEGT. The CDR3 loop reads CASSASGRTTYEQYF. The CDR3 DNA reads as TGTGCCAGCAGTGCTAGCGGGAGGACGACCTACGAGCAGTACTTC.

This chain joins TRBV6-1 and TRBJ2-7, with 7 bases matching TRBD1. V lost 4 bases to trimming and J lost 2 bases; unmatched junction nucleotides: 8. This CDR3 has 15 amino acids. CDR1 MNHNS and CDR2 SASEGT come from the germline V gene. The CDR3 region is CASSGGQILTYEQYF. In nucleotides, the CDR3 is TGTGCCAGCAGTGGGGGACAGATATTAACCTACGAGCAGTACTTC.

Many counts were recorded for this clonotype. This chain's CDR3 is CASEGLPGANVLTF. The CDR3 DNA is TGTGCCAGCGAAGGCCTACCTGGGGCCAACGTCCTGACTTTC. The chain employs TRBV2 and TRBJ2-6; no clear D gene. This CDR3 is built from 14 residues. Germline-derived CDR1 and CDR2 are SNHLY and FYNNEI. The V and J ends lost 8 bases and 2 bases respectively, with 10 bases between them.

There are a few counts of this clonotype. The gene calls are TRBV20-1 and TRBJ1-1; a weak D match, TRBD1 (5 bases). CDR3 length: 11 residues. Germline lookup yields CDR1 DFQATT and CDR2 SNEGSKA (reference sequence). The germline V and J ends were trimmed by 6 bases and 7 bases, with 12 bases remaining between them. The CDR3 DNA is TGCAGTGCCTCCCGGGACGGTGAAGCTTTCTTT. It codes for CSASRDGEAFF.

This clonotype was seen ten or more times. CDR3 region: CSVAGTGGQETQYF. In nucleotides, the CDR3 is TGCAGCGTTGCTGGGACAGGGGGCCAAGAGACCCAGTACTTC. The chain is built from TRBV29-1 and TRBJ2-5; TRBD1 matches at 11 bases. Per the germline V gene, CDR1 is SQVTM and CDR2 is ANQGSEA. Losses at the gene ends were 4 bases for V and 1 base for J; bases not matched to a gene: 2. The CDR3 length is 14 residues.

This clonotype has a count of ten or more. V is TRBV2 and J is TRBJ2-1, with TRBD2 as a possible D gene (6 bases). The CDR3 is made up of 17 amino acids. With 6 bases removed from V and 7 bases from J, the gap between germline ends came to 25 bases. CDR1 is SNHLY, CDR2 FYNNEI, per germline. The CDR3 sequence is CASRESSGTQKWNEQFF. The CDR3 nucleotides are TGTGCCAGCAGAGAATCTTCCGGGACTCAAAAGTGGAATGAGCAGTTCTTC.

This clonotype occurred many times. The rearrangement joins TRBV18 to TRBJ2-1; D remains ambiguous. The CDR3 has 11 amino acids. The V gene lost 2 bases and the J gene lost 7 bases, with 3 bases spanning the gap. CDR1 KGHSH and CDR2 LQKENI come from the germline V gene. CDR3 protein: CASSPSNEQFF. The CDR3 DNA follows: TGTGCCAGCTCACCAAGTAATGAGCAGTTCTTC.

Many counts were recorded for this clonotype. The V gene is TRBV28, the J gene TRBJ2-3; D is perhaps TRBD2 (6 bases). The CDR3 spans 16 residues. Germline V CDR1 and CDR2: MDHEN, SYDVKM. V lost 3 bases and J 0 bases, leaving 13 bases between the germline ends. This chain's CDR3 is CASSFTRGISTDTQYF. In DNA form, the CDR3 reads TGTGCCAGCAGTTTTACGCGCGGGATTAGCACAGATACGCAGTATTTT.

This clonotype was recorded many times. The chain is built from TRBV6-1 and TRBJ2-1; possible D gene TRBD1, 6 bases. This CDR3 contains 13 residues. CDR1 and CDR2 (germline): MNHNS, SASEGT. The V gene lost 11 bases and the J gene lost 0 bases, with 11 bases spanning the gap. DNA of the CDR3: TGTGCCGGTCAAGGGGGCTCCTACAATGAGCAGTTCTTC. It is translated as CAGQGGSYNEQFF.

The sample holds many counts of this clonotype. The chain employs TRBV7-6 and TRBJ1-5, with D unclear. V lost 8 bases to trimming and J lost 2 bases, with 10 bases between them. This CDR3 spans 13 amino acids. Germline loops: CDR1 SGHVS, CDR2 FNYEAQ. The CDR3 DNA follows: TGTGCCAGCGCGGCACGGGGCAATCAGCCCCAGCATTTT. Its translation is CASAARGNQPQHF.

At least ten counts were recorded for this clonotype. This sequence joins TRBV10-3 and TRBJ1-3, with D unresolved. The CDR3 is made up of 15 amino acids. Trimming left V 0 bases short and J 3 bases short, with 9 bases between. The germline CDR1 and CDR2 sequences are ENHRY and SYGVKD. DNA for the CDR3: TGTGCCATCAGTGAGTCGGCGGGGATTGGAAACACCATATATTTT. Protein sequence: CAISESAGIGNTIYF.

There are many counts of this clonotype. The rearrangement joins TRBV3-1 to TRBJ2-1, with 8 bases matching TRBD1. The CDR3 covers 15 residues. Germline values: CDR1 LGHDT, CDR2 YNNKEL (reference sequence). V was clipped by 5 bases and J by 4 bases; unmatched bases: 7. The CDR3 DNA follows: TGTGCCAGCAGCACCCGACAGGGGACTTACAATGAGCAGTTCTTC. Amino acid sequence: CASSTRQGTYNEQFF.

This clonotype was seen ten or more times. The chain joins TRBV6-4 to TRBJ2-7, with D perhaps matching TRBD2 (6 bases). Germline assignment: CDR1 MRHNA and CDR2 SNTAGT. Trimming removed 0 bases from V and 0 bases from J, with 9 bases in between. The CDR3 totals 15 residues. The CDR3 sequence is CASSDSGGPSYEQYF. The DNA for the CDR3 is TGTGCCAGCAGTGACTCGGGGGGACCCTCCTACGAGCAGTACTTC.

The chain recombines TRBV5-1 with TRBJ2-2; D ambiguous. Germline values: CDR1 SGHRS, CDR2 YFSETQ. The CDR3 covers 12 residues. Trimming took 4 bases from V and 4 from J, leaving 5 bases between them. The CDR3 sequence: CASSPFTGELFF. CDR3 nucleotide sequence: TGCGCCAGCAGCCCCTTCACCGGGGAGCTGTTTTTT.